This note documents a single TCR beta chain sequence. What it recognizes is unknown. An equimolar mix of two oligonucleotides served as the beta constant-region primer for TRBC1 and TRBC2. The ligated cDNA underwent four PCR rounds using SP2 and nested alpha and beta constant-region primers. In TCRdb, the UMI-ligation and nested PCR reads were re-called with MiXCR into one record per CDR3 protein. Of 100,000 to 150,000 distinct CDR3 sequences listed, 36% were seen once; the top ten hold about 0.85%. Trimming cost V 0 bases and J 7 bases, with 10 bases left between them. The CDR3 length is 15 residues. Per the germline V gene, CDR1 is SGHDN and CDR2 is FVKESK. CMV status came from CD4+ IFNgamma after overnight CMV lysate stimulation. CD8 T cells were positively selected from what remained after CD4 positive selection. The data were obtained in a study of naive and memory T cell subsets. Findings and limits, study-wide: Between naive and memory subsets, TCR abundance power law exponents differed. In CD4 and CD8 cells, diversity dropped from naive through EMRA.

The genes are TRBV14 and TRBJ1-6; D uncertain. The sequenced sample was central memory CD4+ T cells from blood. The TCR comes from a human donor in good health. The CDR3 sequence is CASSQDLRPNSPLHF. CDR3 DNA: TGTGCCAGCAGCCAAGACCTTAGACCCAATTCACCCCTCCACTTT.